This is a list of T cell receptor beta chains from one sample in a study of blood T cell repertoires in COVID-19. Sequencing used immunoSEQ multiplex PCR; TCRdb keeps in-frame clones, though not all of them. The sample consists of around 140,000 clones, around nine tenths of them appearing once. Sequenced sample: peripheral blood. Receptors were obtained from a woman aged 45-60 years with acute or convalescent COVID-19. Each CDR3 is given with its conserved first and last residue. A D gene is named only where the DNA matches it firmly. Some rows mark clone size as missing; the rest say once, few, many or name a class of expanded clone.

TRBD2 TRBJ2-1 . TRBV27 CASSLFIAGDYNEQFF TGTGCCAGCAGTTTATTCATAGCGGGAGACTACAATGAGCAGTTCTTC
TRBD2 TRBJ2-7 . TRBV19 CASSGLAGSYEQYF TGTGCCAGTAGTGGACTAGCGGGGTCCTACGAGCAGTACTTC
. TRBJ1-3 . TRBV25-1 CASSPPGYSGNTIYF TGTGCCAGCAGCCCCCCCGGTTACTCTGGAAACACCATATATTTT
TRBD1 TRBJ2-1 . TRBV7-9 CASSLVTGGVSKQFF TGTGCCAGCAGCCTCGTGACAGGGGGCGTCTCGAAGCAGTTCTTC
. TRBJ1-5 . TRBV9 CASSVGLEGPHQPQHF TGTGCCAGCAGCGTAGGCCTGGAGGGCCCTCATCAGCCCCAGCATTTT
TRBD1 TRBJ2-1 . TRBV13 CASSSGSDRGRFNEQFF TGTGCCAGCAGCTCAGGCTCCGACAGGGGGCGCTTTAATGAGCAGTTCTTC
. TRBJ1-3 once TRBV10-2 CASSGGTIYF TGCGCCAGCAGTGGAGGCACCATATATTTT
TRBD1 TRBJ1-5 . TRBV28 CASNRGSGNQPQHF TGTGCCAGCAACAGGGGCAGCGGCAATCAGCCCCAGCATTTT
. TRBJ2-1 . TRBV18 CASSPGQNNEQFF TGTGCCAGCTCACCCGGACAGAACAATGAGCAGTTCTTC
TRBD1 TRBJ1-3 . TRBV29-1 CSATGADSGNTIYF TGCAGCGCGACAGGGGCAGACTCTGGAAACACCATATATTTT
. TRBJ2-3 . TRBV6-5 CATRLTTDTQYF TGTGCCACCAGACTTACCACAGATACGCAGTATTTT
TRBD2 TRBJ2-1 . TRBV7-6 CASSLGTSGTGLVHEQFF TGTGCCAGCAGCTTAGGTACTAGCGGGACAGGTCTGGTCCATGAGCAGTTCTTC
. TRBJ2-7 . TRBV2 CASSSTRITYEQYF TGTGCCAGCAGTTCGACTAGGATCACCTACGAGCAGTACTTC
. TRBJ1-2 . TRBV3-1/TRBV3-2 CASSQIREGGYTF TGTGCCAGCAGCCAAATCCGGGAGGGTGGCTACACCTTC
. TRBJ2-5 . TRBV5-1 CASSSPNLGRGQETQYF TGCGCCAGCAGCTCCCCGAATCTAGGTCGGGGACAAGAGACCCAGTACTTC
TRBD1 TRBJ2-5 . TRBV19 CASSPLRTGRETQYF TGTGCCAGTAGCCCACTGAGGACAGGGAGGGAGACCCAGTACTTC
TRBD2 TRBJ2-1 . TRBV19 CASSAGLASYNEQFF TGTGCCAGTAGTGCGGGACTAGCGTCTTACAATGAGCAGTTCTTC
. TRBJ1-2 . TRBV6-5 CASSYMEVVGYTF TGTGCCAGCAGTTACATGGAGGTGGTGGGCTACACCTTC
TRBD1 TRBJ1-2 . TRBV9 CASSVEGQGNYGYTF TGTGCCAGCAGCGTAGAGGGACAGGGGAACTATGGCTACACCTTC
. TRBJ1-5 . TRBV6-1 CASSEWGRGDQPQHF TGTGCCAGCAGTGAGTGGGGGCGGGGGGATCAGCCCCAGCATTTT
TRBD2 TRBJ2-3 . TRBV25-1 CASSDYPGGPSDTQYF TGTGCCAGCAGTGATTACCCGGGAGGGCCATCAGATACGCAGTATTTT
. TRBJ1-1 . TRBV5-1 CASSSGLAEAFF TGCGCCAGCAGCTCCGGGTTGGCTGAAGCTTTCTTT
TRBD1 TRBJ1-6 . TRBV11-2 CASRLDRGINSPLHF TGTGCCAGCAGACTTGACAGGGGGATTAATTCACCCCTCCACTTT
TRBD1 TRBJ2-3 . TRBV5-1 CASSRGTGGYGTDTQYF TGCGCCAGCAGCCGCGGGACAGGGGGCTACGGCACAGATACGCAGTATTTT
. TRBJ1-4 few TRBV15 CATSSPTGGDYQTNEKLFF TGTGCCACCAGCAGCCCGACAGGTGGAGACTATCAGACTAATGAAAAACTGTTTTTT
. TRBJ1-4 . TRBV14 CASSQDRGQSNEKLFF TGTGCCAGCAGCCAAGATCGGGGTCAGTCTAATGAAAAACTGTTTTTT
. TRBJ1-2 once TRBV7-9 CASQPHILTGAGYGYTF TGTGCCAGCCAACCACACATCCTTACAGGAGCTGGCTATGGCTACACCTTC
. TRBJ2-5 . TRBV3-1/TRBV3-2 CASSWTMETQYF TGTGCCAGCAGCTGGACAATGGAGACCCAGTACTTC
TRBD1 TRBJ1-2 . TRBV6-1 CASRTGTGLKDGYTF TGTGCCAGCAGAACCGGGACAGGGTTAAAGGATGGCTACACCTTC
TRBD1 TRBJ1-5 . TRBV6-5 CASSSTGYQPQHF TGTGCCAGCAGTTCGACAGGGTATCAGCCCCAGCATTTT
TRBD1 TRBJ1-1 . TRBV6-5 CASSYLDRANEAFF TGTGCCAGCAGTTACTTAGACAGGGCAAATGAAGCTTTCTTT
. TRBJ1-4 . TRBV6-6 CASSYRGVNEKLFF TGTGCCAGCAGTTACAGGGGCGTTAATGAAAAACTGTTTTTT
TRBD2 TRBJ2-1 . TRBV3-1/TRBV3-2 CASSRAGAYNEQFF TGTGCCAGCAGTCGCGCGGGGGCCTACAATGAGCAGTTCTTC
. TRBJ1-5 . TRBV12-3/TRBV12-4 CASSPGYSRTQHF TGTGCCAGCAGTCCCGGATACTCGCGGACCCAGCATTTT
. TRBJ1-5 . TRBV19 CASTKGGSGNQPQHF TGTGCCAGTACCAAAGGGGGTAGTGGCAATCAGCCCCAGCATTTT
. TRBJ2-7 . TRBV2 CASSDFVSYEQYF TGTGCCAGCAGTGACTTCGTATCCTACGAGCAGTACTTC
TRBD1 TRBJ2-7 . TRBV18 CASSPGTGLGYEQYF TGTGCCAGCTCACCCGGGACAGGCCTCGGATACGAGCAGTACTTC